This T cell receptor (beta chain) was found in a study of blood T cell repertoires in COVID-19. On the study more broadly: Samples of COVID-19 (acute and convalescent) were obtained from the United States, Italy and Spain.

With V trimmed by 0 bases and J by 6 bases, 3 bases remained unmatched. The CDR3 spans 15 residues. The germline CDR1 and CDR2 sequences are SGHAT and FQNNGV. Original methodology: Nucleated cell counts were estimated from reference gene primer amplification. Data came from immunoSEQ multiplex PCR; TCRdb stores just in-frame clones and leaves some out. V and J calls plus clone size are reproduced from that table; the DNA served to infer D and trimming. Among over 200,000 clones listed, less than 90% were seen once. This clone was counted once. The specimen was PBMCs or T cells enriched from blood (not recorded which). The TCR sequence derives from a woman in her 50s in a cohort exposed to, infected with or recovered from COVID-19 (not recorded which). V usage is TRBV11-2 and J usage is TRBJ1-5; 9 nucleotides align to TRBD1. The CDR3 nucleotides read TGTGCCAGCAGCTTAGAGGGGACAGGGCTTCAGCCCCAGCATTTT. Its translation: CASSLEGTGLQPQHF.